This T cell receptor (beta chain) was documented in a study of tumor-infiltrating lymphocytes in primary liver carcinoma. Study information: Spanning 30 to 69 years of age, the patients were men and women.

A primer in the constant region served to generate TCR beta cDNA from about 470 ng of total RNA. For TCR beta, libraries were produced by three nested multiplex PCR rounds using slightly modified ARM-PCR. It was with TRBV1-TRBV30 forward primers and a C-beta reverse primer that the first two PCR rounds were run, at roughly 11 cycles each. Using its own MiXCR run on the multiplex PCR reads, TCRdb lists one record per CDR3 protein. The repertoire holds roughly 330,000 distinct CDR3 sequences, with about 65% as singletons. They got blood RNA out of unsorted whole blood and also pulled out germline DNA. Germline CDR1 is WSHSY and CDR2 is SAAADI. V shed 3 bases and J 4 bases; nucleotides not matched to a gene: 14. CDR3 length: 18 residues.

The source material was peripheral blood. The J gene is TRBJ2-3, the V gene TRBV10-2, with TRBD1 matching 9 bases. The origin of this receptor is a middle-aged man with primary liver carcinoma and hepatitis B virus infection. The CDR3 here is CASSDHGTGCFIPDTQYF. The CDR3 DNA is TGCGCCAGCAGTGATCATGGGACAGGGTGCTTCATCCCAGATACGCAGTATTTT.